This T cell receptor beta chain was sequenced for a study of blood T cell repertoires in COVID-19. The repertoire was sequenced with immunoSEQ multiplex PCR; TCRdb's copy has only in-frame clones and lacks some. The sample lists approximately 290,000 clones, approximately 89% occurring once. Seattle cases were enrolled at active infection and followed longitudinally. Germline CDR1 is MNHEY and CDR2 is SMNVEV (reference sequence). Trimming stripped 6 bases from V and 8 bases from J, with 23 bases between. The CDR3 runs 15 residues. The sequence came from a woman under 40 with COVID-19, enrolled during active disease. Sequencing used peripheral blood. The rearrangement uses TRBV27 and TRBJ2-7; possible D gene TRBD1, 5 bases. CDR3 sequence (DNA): TGTGCCAGCAGGATCGACAGAACCGACCGTACGCAGCAGTACTTC. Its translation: CASRIDRTDRTQQYF.